Following are 30 T cell receptor beta chains from one sample sequenced in a study of pediatric ulcerative colitis. Produced via immunoSEQ multiplex PCR; TCRdb's table is partial and in-frame only. The sample has 35,000 to 45,000 clones; roughly 80% are singletons. The sequencing input was blood. Source of these receptors: a girl between 10 and 17 years old with moderate ulcerative colitis.

V usage is TRBV7-9 and J usage is TRBJ1-1; 7 bases align to TRBD1. The CDR3 consists of 14 residues. Per the germline V gene, CDR1 is SEHNR and CDR2 is FQNEAQ (reference sequence). Trimming took 4 bases from V and 5 from J; bases not matched to a gene: 7. The CDR3 sequence: CASSSLQGVTEAFF. The CDR3 DNA follows: TGTGCCAGCAGCTCCCTTCAGGGGGTGACTGAAGCTTTCTTT.

CDR3 residues: CASSYGGDKHNEQFF. Here the CDR3 DNA reads TGTGCCAGCAGCTATGGTGGGGACAAGCACAATGAGCAGTTCTTC. This sequence joins TRBV28 and TRBJ2-1; the D gene is possibly TRBD1 (6 bases). V gave up 6 bases and J gave up 5 bases, with 17 bases separating them. CDR1 and CDR2 (germline): MDHEN, SYDVKM. The CDR3 is 15 residues long.

The chain has TRBV7-2 and TRBJ2-5, with TRBD2 matching 11 bases. The CDR3 consists of 14 residues. With 4 bases clipped from V and 5 bases from J, the junction kept 3 bases outside the gene matches. Germline V CDR1 and CDR2: SGHTA, FQGNSA. DNA of the CDR3: TGTGCCAGCAGCTCACGGACTAGCGGGGAGACCCAGTACTTC. It codes for CASSSRTSGETQYF.

On this clone itself: Relative to the germline gene, one junction end is altered; a read error may explain this. V is TRBV13 and J is TRBJ2-5, with a tentative D call TRBD2 (7 bases). Germline values: CDR1 PRHDT, CDR2 FYEKMQ (reference sequence). The CDR3 is 13 residues long. CDR3 nucleotide sequence: TGTGCCGGCAGCTTGAGGGGGGGAGAGACCCAGTACTTC. Amino acid sequence: CAGSLRGGETQYF.

The chain employs TRBV11-2 and TRBJ2-7; 9 nucleotides line up with TRBD1. The CDR3 loop spans 15 amino acids. Germline values: CDR1 SGHAT, CDR2 FQNNGV. V lost 4 bases, J lost 3 bases, and 7 bases stayed unmatched. The CDR3 DNA follows: TGTGCCAGCAGCTCTACAGGGGGCGGAATCTACGAGCAGTACTTC. The encoded protein is CASSSTGGGIYEQYF.

CDR3 DNA: TGCGCCAGCAGCCAACCCCCTATAGCGGGAGGGAAGGAGACCCAGTACTTC. Encoded protein: CASSQPPIAGGKETQYF. J is TRBJ2-5 and V is TRBV4-1; 11 nucleotides align to TRBD2. CDR1 is MGHRA, CDR2 YSYEKL, per germline. Trimming took 2 bases from V and 5 from J; bases not matched to a gene: 10. There are 17 residues in the CDR3.

The genes are TRBV7-3 and TRBJ2-1; D perhaps matches TRBD2 (6 bases). Germline assignment: CDR1 SGHTA and CDR2 FQGTGA. The CDR3 is 15 residues long. Trimming left V 3 bases short and J 10 bases short, with 19 bases between. CDR3 protein: CASSFSGLGTREQFF. CDR3 sequence (DNA): TGTGCCAGCAGCTTTTCGGGCCTCGGGACTCGGGAGCAGTTCTTC.

The rearrangement uses TRBV7-2 and TRBJ1-3; no clear D gene. CDR3 length: 14 amino acids. Deletions cut 5 bases from V and 2 bases from J, with 10 bases between. Germline values: CDR1 SGHTA, CDR2 FQGNSA. The CDR3 DNA reads as TGTGCCAGCAGCACCGGGGAGGCTGGAAACACCATATATTTT. It specifies CASSTGEAGNTIYF.

In this sample, this clone turned up a few times. The rearrangement links TRBV12-5 to TRBJ2-2; 15 bases are a match to TRBD2. In germline, CDR1 is LGHNT, CDR2 FRNRAP. The CDR3 is 19 residues long. J lost 5 bases, V lost 5 bases, and 12 bases had no gene match. The CDR3 DNA sequence: TGTGCTAGTGGTGATACGAGGACTAGCGGGAGGGTGATAACCGGGGAGCTGTTTTTT. Translated, it gives CASGDTRTSGRVITGELFF.

This chain joins TRBV11-3 and TRBJ2-3; no clear D. CDR1 and CDR2 (germline): SGHNT, YENEEA. The CDR3 loop spans 14 amino acids. Trimming removed 5 bases at V and 3 bases at J, with 12 bases between. The CDR3 DNA is TGTGCCAGCAGCCCCTCTTCAGGAACAGATACGCAGTATTTT. This gives the protein CASSPSSGTDTQYF.

This chain uses TRBV6-6 with TRBJ2-7; 9 bases are a match to TRBD2. The CDR3 sequence is 14 residues long. The germline gives CDR1 MNHNY, CDR2 SVGAGI (reference sequence). J gave up 6 bases and V 7 bases, and 10 bases lay outside the gene matches. CDR3 nucleotide sequence: TGTGCCAGCACCCCAGCGGGGGGCGTTCCCGAGCAGTACTTC. Protein sequence: CASTPAGGVPEQYF.

This clone was found once. The V call is TRBV29-1, the J call TRBJ1-1, with no clear D. V lost 7 bases to trimming and J lost 10 bases, with 16 bases between them. The CDR3 runs to 11 residues. Germline CDR1 reads SQVTM; CDR2 reads ANQGSEA. CDR3 residues: CSGGTLKIAFF. The CDR3 bases are TGCAGCGGAGGCACCCTTAAAATAGCTTTCTTT.

This CDR3 is CASSQAAGGLYEQYF. The CDR3 region has the DNA TGTGCCAGCAGCCAGGCGGCGGGAGGTCTTTACGAGCAGTACTTC. The chain joins TRBV14 to TRBJ2-7; TRBD2 matches 8 bases. The junction had 8 bases not matched to a gene; V was cut back by 3 bases and J by 4 bases. This CDR3 is built from 15 residues. CDR1 SGHDN and CDR2 FVKESK come from the germline V gene.

Written as DNA, the CDR3 is TGTGCCAGCAGTTCGACAGGCCGAAGCAACCCTGAAGCTTTCTTT. Translation: CASSSTGRSNPEAFF. The chain couples TRBV6-6 to TRBJ1-1, with a weak D call TRBD1 (6 bases). Germline-derived CDR1 and CDR2 are MNHNY and SVGAGI (reference sequence). Trimming cost V 4 bases and J 6 bases, with 18 bases left between them. The CDR3 covers 15 residues.

This CDR3 reads CASRPGLAGGRDTQYF. Written as DNA, the CDR3 is TGTGCCAGCAGGCCCGGACTAGCGGGGGGAAGAGATACGCAGTATTTT. This chain uses TRBV7-3 with TRBJ2-3, with 14 bases identical to TRBD2. J was trimmed by 5 bases and V by 6 bases; bases with no gene match: 7. The CDR3 sequence is 16 residues long. Germline assignment: CDR1 SGHTA and CDR2 FQGTGA. The whole variable domain, remainder taken from reference TRBV7-3 and TRBJ2-3, is GAGVSQTPSNKVTEKGKYVELRCDPISGHTALYWYRQSLGQGPEFLIYFQGTGAADDSGLPNDRFFAVRPEGSVSTLKIQRTERGDSAVYLCASRPGLAGGRDTQYFGPGTRLTVL.

The chain employs TRBV27 and TRBJ1-2; no clear D gene. The CDR3 sequence is 13 residues long. The germline V and J ends were trimmed by 0 bases and 8 bases, with 10 bases remaining between them. Germline assignment: CDR1 MNHEY and CDR2 SMNVEV (reference sequence). CDR3 residues: CASSLSLFRGYTF. CDR3 DNA: TGTGCCAGCAGTTTATCGTTGTTCAGAGGCTACACCTTC.

The genes are TRBV5-6 and TRBJ2-5; D gene uncertain. Per the germline V gene, CDR1 is SGHDT and CDR2 is YYEEEE. The CDR3 extends over 13 amino acids. The V and J ends lost 1 base and 5 bases respectively, with 9 bases between them. The CDR3 reads CASSLPYGETQYF. The DNA of the CDR3 is TGTGCCAGCAGCTTGCCCTACGGGGAGACCCAGTACTTC.

The gene calls are TRBV30 and TRBJ1-1; D not certain. The CDR3 is 14 amino acids. Germline loops: CDR1 GTSNPN, CDR2 SVGIG (reference sequence). The V end was cut by 3 bases, the J end by 5 bases, with 16 bases between. The CDR3 loop is CAWRETVLSTEAFF. CDR3 nucleotide sequence: TGTGCCTGGAGGGAGACGGTTTTGTCGACTGAAGCTTTCTTT.

By share of the sample, this clone is medium-sized. The genes are TRBV7-8 and TRBJ1-1; D unclear. V dropped 0 bases and J dropped 7 bases, with 15 bases sitting between them. The length of the CDR3 is 15 residues. Germline V gives CDR1 SGHVS, CDR2 FQNEAQ. The CDR3 bases are TGTGCCAGCAGCTTAGCTTTCCCGAAAGGGATTGAAGCTTTCTTT. This translates into CASSLAFPKGIEAFF.

This clone has just one count. The genes are TRBV29-1 and TRBJ2-3, with D tentatively TRBD2 (6 bases). From germline, CDR1 is SQVTM and CDR2 ANQGSEA. V lost 6 bases and J 4 bases, leaving 17 bases between the germline ends. This CDR3 has 14 residues. The CDR3 DNA sequence: TGCAGCGTCACTTGGGGGAGGAGGGCAGATACGCAGTATTTT. Translated, it gives CSVTWGRRADTQYF.

This rearrangement joins TRBV5-1 to TRBJ2-7, with TRBD2 matching over 9 bases. This CDR3 is built from 15 residues. CDR1 and CDR2 from the germline V gene are SGHRS and YFSETQ. V shed 4 bases, J shed 3 bases, and the junction held 8 bases outside the gene matches. The CDR3 DNA is TGCGCCAGCAGCGTAGAGGCTAGCGGGATCTACGAGCAGTACTTC. Its protein is CASSVEASGIYEQYF.

CDR3 amino acids: CASSVQGMKYTIYF. The DNA for the CDR3 is TGTGCCAGCAGTGTACAGGGAATGAAATACACCATATATTTT. The chain uses TRBV28 and TRBJ1-3, with a weak D call TRBD1 (6 bases). Germline V CDR1 and CDR2: MDHEN, SYDVKM. This CDR3 spans 14 amino acids. The V end lost 5 bases, the J end lost 8 bases, and 16 bases lay between the germline ends.

This clone was seen a handful of times. The chain uses TRBV19 and TRBJ2-1; unclear D gene. The CDR3 loop spans 11 amino acids. V was clipped by 7 bases and J by 6 bases, with 7 bases between them. Looked up from germline, CDR1 is LNHDA and CDR2 is SQIVND (reference sequence). Written as DNA, the CDR3 is TGTGCCAGTATGCAGGCCAATGAGCAGTTCTTC. Its translation: CASMQANEQFF.

This chain links TRBV6-5 with TRBJ2-7; D not certain. CDR1 is MNHEY and CDR2 is SVGAGI in the germline V gene. Trimming took 0 bases from V and 7 from J, leaving 10 bases between them. CDR3 length: 13 amino acids. Written as DNA, the CDR3 is TGTGCCAGCAGTTACTCAGTGGCCAGGGAGCAGTACTTC. As protein: CASSYSVAREQYF.

The V and J genes are TRBV19 and TRBJ2-7; 8 nucleotides line up with TRBD1. This CDR3 contains 16 residues. J was trimmed by 2 bases and V by 5 bases; bases with no gene match: 11. The germline CDR1 and CDR2 sequences are LNHDA and SQIVND (reference sequence). CDR3 bases: TGTGCCAGTAGTTCCCAGGTCACAGGGGGTCCCTACGAGCAGTACTTC. Translating it yields CASSSQVTGGPYEQYF. Complete variable domain (other parts from reference TRBV19 and TRBJ2-7): DGGITQSPKYLFRKEGQNVTLSCEQNLNHDAMYWYRQDPGQGLRLIYYSQIVNDFQKGDIAEGYSVSREKKESFPLTVTSAQKNPTAFYLCASSSQVTGGPYEQYFGPGTRLTVT.

V gene TRBV5-5 combines with J gene TRBJ2-1; perhaps TRBD2 as D (6 bases). V was cut by 5 bases and J by 9 bases, with 12 bases left in between. Germline-derived CDR1 and CDR2 are SGHKS and YYEKEE (reference sequence). CDR3 size: 12 residues. The CDR3 spells CASRIGGTEQFF. CDR3 coding DNA: TGTGCCAGCAGAATCGGAGGGACTGAGCAGTTCTTC.

There are a few counts of this clone. The CDR3 nucleotides read TGTGCCACCAGCAGGACAGGGAACACTGAAGCTTTCTTT. Translated: CATSRTGNTEAFF. The rearrangement joins TRBV15 to TRBJ1-1, with TRBD1 as a possible D gene (6 bases). Germline V gene sequence: CDR1 LNHNV, CDR2 YYDKDF (reference sequence). Trimming removed 3 bases from V and 1 base from J, with 6 bases in between. The CDR3 sequence is 13 residues long.

This clone was seen only once. The chain recombines TRBV5-1 with TRBJ2-1; D possibly corresponds to TRBD2 (6 bases). Trimming pared 7 bases from V and 5 bases from J, leaving 13 bases between. CDR3 length equals 13 residues. CDR1 and CDR2 (germline): SGHRS, YFSETQ. Here the CDR3 reads CASSRRGNNEQFF. CDR3 bases: TGCGCCAGCTCCCGGAGGGGTAACAATGAGCAGTTCTTC.

The chain joins TRBV2 to TRBJ2-7; unclear D gene. The germline gives CDR1 SNHLY, CDR2 FYNNEI. The V and J ends lost 0 bases and 2 bases respectively, with 8 bases between them. The CDR3 consists of 14 residues. The CDR3 here is CASSEAVSPYEQYF. In nucleotides, the CDR3 is TGTGCCAGCAGTGAAGCCGTAAGCCCCTACGAGCAGTACTTC. The variable domain in full, completed from reference TRBV2 and TRBJ2-7, reads EPEVTQTPSHQVTQMGQEVILRCVPISNHLYFYWYRQILGQKVEFLVSFYNNEISEKSEIFDDQFSVERPDGSNFTLKIRSTKLEDSAMYFCASSEAVSPYEQYFGPGTRLTVT.

The rearrangement links TRBV30 to TRBJ1-2; maybe TRBD1 (6 bases). The CDR3 spans 13 residues. CDR1 and CDR2 from the germline V gene are GTSNPN and SVGIG (reference sequence). V dropped 4 bases and J dropped 3 bases, with 12 bases sitting between them. The CDR3 is CAWTGQQYYGYTF. DNA of the CDR3: TGTGCCTGGACCGGACAGCAGTACTATGGCTACACCTTC.